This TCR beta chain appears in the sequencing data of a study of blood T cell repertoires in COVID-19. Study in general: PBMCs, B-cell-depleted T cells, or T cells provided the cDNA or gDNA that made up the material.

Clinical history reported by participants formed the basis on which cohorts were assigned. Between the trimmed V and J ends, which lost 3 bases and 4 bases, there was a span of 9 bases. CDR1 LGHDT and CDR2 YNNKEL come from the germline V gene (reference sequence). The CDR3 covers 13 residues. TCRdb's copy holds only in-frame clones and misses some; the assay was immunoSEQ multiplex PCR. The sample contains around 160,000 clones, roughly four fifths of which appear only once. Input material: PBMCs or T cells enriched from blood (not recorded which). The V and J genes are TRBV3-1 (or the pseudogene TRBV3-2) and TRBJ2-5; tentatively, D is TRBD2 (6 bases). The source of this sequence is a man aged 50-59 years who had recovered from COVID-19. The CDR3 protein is CASSQAAGETQYF. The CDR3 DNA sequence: TGTGCCAGCAGCCAGGCAGCGGGAGAGACCCAGTACTTC.